This record covers a single T cell receptor beta chain. V was clipped by 4 bases and J by 8 bases; unmatched bases: 7. There are 16 residues in the CDR3. Germline V gene lookup returns CDR1 KGHDR and CDR2 SFDVKD. The method was immunoSEQ multiplex PCR; TCRdb's version includes in-frame clones alone and lacks a portion of them. The profile shows tens of thousands of clones, more than 75% of them singletons. This record comes from a study of blood T cell repertoires in COVID-19. V usage is TRBV24-1 and J usage is TRBJ2-2, with 12 bases lining up with TRBD1. This clonotype was obtained from a man between 60 and 75 years old with acute or convalescent COVID-19. The specimen sequenced was peripheral blood. DNA of the CDR3: TGTGCCACCAGTGAGCCGGGACAGGGGGCATGGGGGGAGCTGTTTTTT. Protein product: CATSEPGQGAWGELFF.